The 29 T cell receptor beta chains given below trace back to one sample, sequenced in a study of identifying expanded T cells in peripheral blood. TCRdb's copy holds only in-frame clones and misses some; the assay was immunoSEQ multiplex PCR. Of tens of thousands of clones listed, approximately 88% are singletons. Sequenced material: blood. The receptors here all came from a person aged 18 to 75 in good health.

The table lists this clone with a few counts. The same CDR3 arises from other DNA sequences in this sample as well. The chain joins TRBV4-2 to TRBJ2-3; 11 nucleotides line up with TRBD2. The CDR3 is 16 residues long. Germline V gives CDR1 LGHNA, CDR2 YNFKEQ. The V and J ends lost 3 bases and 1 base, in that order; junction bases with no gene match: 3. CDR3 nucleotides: TGTGCCAGCAGCCAGGTAGCGGGAGGGGGCACAGATACGCAGTATTTT. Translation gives CASSQVAGGGTDTQYF.

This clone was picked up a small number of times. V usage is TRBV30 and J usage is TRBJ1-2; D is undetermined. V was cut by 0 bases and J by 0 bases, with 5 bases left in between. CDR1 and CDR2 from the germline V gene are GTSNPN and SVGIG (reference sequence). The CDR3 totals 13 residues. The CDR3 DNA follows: TGTGCCTGGAGTGTACGCACTAACTATGGCTACACCTTC. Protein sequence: CAWSVRTNYGYTF.

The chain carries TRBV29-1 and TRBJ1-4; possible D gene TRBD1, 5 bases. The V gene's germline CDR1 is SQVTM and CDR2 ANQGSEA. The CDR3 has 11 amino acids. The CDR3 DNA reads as TGCACCACGCGACAGAATGAAAAACTGTTTTTT. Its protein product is CTTRQNEKLFF.

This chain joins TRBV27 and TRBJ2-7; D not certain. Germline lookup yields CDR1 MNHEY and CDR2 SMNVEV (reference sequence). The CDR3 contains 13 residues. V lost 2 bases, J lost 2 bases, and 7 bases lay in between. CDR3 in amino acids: CASSLNRAYEQYF. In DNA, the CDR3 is TGTGCCAGCAGTTTAAACCGTGCCTACGAGCAGTACTTC.

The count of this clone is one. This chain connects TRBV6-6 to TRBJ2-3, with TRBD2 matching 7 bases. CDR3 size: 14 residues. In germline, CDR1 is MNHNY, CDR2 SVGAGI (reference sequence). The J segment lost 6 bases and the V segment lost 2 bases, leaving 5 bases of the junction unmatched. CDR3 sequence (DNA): TGTGCCAGCAGTTACGGTCAGGGAGGGGATACGCAGTATTTT. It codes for CASSYGQGGDTQYF.

The CDR3 reads CASGLDQGARGYTF. The CDR3 DNA sequence: TGTGCTAGTGGTTTAGACCAGGGGGCGCGTGGCTACACCTTC. The genes are TRBV12-5 and TRBJ1-2; 8 nucleotides agree with TRBD1. CDR3 length equals 14 residues. V was clipped by 3 bases and J by 7 bases; unmatched bases: 7. Germline CDR1 is LGHNT and CDR2 is FRNRAP.

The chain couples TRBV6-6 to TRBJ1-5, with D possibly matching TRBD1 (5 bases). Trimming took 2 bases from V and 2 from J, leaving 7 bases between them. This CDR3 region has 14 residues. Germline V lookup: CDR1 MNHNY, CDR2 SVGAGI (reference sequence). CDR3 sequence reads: CASSYEGRNQPQHF. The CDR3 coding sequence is TGTGCCAGCAGTTACGAGGGGCGCAATCAGCCCCAGCATTTT.

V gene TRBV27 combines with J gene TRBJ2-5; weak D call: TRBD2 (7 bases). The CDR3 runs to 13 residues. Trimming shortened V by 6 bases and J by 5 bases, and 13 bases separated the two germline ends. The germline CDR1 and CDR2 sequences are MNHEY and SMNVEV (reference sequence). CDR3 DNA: TGTGCCAGCAGCCAAAGGGGGGGGGAGACCCAGTACTTC. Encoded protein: CASSQRGGETQYF.

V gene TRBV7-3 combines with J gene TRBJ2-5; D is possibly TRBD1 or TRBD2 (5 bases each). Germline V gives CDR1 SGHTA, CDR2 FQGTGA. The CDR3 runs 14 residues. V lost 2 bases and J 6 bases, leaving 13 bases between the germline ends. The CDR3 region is CASSLGGDSKTQYF. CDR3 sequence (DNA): TGTGCCAGCAGCTTAGGGGGTGATTCGAAGACCCAGTACTTC.

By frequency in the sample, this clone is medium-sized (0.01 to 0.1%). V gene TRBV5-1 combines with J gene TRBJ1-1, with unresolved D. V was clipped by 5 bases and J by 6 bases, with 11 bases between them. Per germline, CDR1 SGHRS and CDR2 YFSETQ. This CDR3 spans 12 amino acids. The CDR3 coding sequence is TGCGCCAGCAGGTCGATTGGCCCTGAAGCTTTCTTT. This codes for CASRSIGPEAFF.

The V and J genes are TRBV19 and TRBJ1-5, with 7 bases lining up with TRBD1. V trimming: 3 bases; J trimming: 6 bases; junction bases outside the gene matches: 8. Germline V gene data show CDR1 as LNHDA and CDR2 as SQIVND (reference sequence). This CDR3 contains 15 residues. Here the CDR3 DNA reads TGTGCCAGTAGTATGGGTCGAGCAGGGGGTCAGCCCCAGCATTTT. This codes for CASSMGRAGGQPQHF.

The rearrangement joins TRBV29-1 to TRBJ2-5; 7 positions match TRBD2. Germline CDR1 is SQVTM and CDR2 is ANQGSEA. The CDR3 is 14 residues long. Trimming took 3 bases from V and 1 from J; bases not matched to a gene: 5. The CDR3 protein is CSVDNGRTQETQYF. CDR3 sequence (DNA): TGCAGCGTTGATAACGGGAGGACCCAAGAGACCCAGTACTTC.

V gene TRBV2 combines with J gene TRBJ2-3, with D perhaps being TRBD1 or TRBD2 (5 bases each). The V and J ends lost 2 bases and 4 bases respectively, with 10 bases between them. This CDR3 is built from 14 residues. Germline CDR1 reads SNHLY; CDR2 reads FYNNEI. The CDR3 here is CASSEPGRSDTQYF. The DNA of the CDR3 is TGTGCCAGCAGTGAACCAGGGAGATCAGATACGCAGTATTTT.

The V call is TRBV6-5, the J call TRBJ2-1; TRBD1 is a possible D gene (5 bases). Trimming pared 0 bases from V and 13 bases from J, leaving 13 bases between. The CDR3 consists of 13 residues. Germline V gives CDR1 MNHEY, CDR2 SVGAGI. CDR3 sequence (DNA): TGTGCCAGCAGTTACTCACCAGGGCGCTATCAGTTCTTC. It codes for CASSYSPGRYQFF.

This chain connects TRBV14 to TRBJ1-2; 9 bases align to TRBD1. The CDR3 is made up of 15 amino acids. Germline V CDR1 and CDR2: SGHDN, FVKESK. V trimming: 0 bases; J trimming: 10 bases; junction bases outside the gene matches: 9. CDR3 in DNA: TGTGCCAGCAGCCAAGAGCTTGTGACAGGGGGAACCTACACCTTC. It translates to CASSQELVTGGTYTF.

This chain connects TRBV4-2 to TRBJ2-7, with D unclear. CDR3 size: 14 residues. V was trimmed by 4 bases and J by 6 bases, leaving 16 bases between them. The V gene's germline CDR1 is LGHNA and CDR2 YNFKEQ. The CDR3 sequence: CASSPPGGEPEQYF. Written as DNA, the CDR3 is TGTGCCAGCAGCCCACCAGGCGGAGAGCCCGAGCAGTACTTC.

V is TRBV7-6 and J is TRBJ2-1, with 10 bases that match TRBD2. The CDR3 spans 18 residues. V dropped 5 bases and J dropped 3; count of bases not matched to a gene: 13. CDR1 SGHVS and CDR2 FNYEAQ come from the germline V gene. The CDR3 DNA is TGTGCCAGCAGCCCACAGCCTAGCGGGGGACAACACTACAATGAGCAGTTCTTC. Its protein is CASSPQPSGGQHYNEQFF.

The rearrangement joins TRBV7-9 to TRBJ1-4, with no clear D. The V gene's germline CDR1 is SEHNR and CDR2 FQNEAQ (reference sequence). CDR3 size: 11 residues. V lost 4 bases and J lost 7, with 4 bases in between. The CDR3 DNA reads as TGTGCCAGCAGCTGGGGTGAAAAACTGTTTTTT. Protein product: CASSWGEKLFF.

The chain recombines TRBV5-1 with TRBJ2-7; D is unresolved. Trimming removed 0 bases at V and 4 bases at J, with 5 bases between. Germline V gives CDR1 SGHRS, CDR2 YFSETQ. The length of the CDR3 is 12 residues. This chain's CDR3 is CASSLDGYEQYF. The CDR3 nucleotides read TGCGCCAGCAGCTTGGACGGTTACGAGCAGTACTTC.

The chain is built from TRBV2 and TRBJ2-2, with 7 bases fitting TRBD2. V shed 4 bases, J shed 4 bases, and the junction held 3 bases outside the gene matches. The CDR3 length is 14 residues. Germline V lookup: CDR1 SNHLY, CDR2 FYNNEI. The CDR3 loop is CASSAWGGTGELFF. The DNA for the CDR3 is TGTGCCAGCAGTGCTTGGGGGGGCACCGGGGAGCTGTTTTTT.

As DNA, the CDR3 is TGTGCCAGCAGCGTGACGACAGGGGAAGGGCCCTACAATGAGCAGTTCTTC. Residues: CASSVTTGEGPYNEQFF. The chain carries TRBV9 and TRBJ2-1; TRBD1 matches at 8 bases. The CDR3 is made up of 17 amino acids. Germline V gene data show CDR1 as SGDLS and CDR2 as YYNGEE. Trimming at V came to 2 bases and at J to 2 bases, leaving 9 bases not matched to a gene.

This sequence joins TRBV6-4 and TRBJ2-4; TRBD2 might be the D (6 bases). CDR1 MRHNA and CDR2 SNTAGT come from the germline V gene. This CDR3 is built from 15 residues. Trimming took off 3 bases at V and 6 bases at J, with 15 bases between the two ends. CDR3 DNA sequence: TGTGCCAGCAGTGAATCCGGGGGAGGAAGAAACATTCAGTACTTC. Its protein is CASSESGGGRNIQYF.

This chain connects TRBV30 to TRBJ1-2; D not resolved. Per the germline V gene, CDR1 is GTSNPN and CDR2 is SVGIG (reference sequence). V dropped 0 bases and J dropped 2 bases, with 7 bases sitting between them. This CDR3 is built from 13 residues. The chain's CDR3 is CAWSVMGNYGYTF. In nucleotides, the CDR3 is TGTGCCTGGAGTGTAATGGGAAACTATGGCTACACCTTC.

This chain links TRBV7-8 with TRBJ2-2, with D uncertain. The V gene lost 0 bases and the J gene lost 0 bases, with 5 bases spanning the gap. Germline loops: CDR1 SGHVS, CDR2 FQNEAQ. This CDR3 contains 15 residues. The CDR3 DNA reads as TGTGCCAGCAGCTTAGCGTCAGCGAACACCGGGGAGCTGTTTTTT. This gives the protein CASSLASANTGELFF. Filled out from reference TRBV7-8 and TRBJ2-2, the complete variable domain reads GAGVSQSPRYKVAKRGQDVALRCDPISGHVSLFWYQQALGQGPEFLTYFQNEAQLDKSGLPSDRFFAERPEGSVSTLKIQRTQQEDSAVYLCASSLASANTGELFFGEGSRLTVL.

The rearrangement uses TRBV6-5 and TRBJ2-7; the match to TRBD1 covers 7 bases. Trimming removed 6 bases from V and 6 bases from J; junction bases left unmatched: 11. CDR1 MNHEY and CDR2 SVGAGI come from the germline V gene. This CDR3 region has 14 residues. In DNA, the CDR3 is TGTGCCAGCAGCGAAGACAGGGAAGGGGGCGAGCAGTACTTC. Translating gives CASSEDREGGEQYF.

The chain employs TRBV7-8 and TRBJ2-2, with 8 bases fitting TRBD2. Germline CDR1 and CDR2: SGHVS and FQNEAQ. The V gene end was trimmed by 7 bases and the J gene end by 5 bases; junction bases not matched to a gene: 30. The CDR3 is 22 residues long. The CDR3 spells CASTQPYEKGSGRAPRTGELFF. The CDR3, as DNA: TGTGCCAGCACCCAACCTTACGAAAAGGGAAGCGGGAGAGCACCCAGGACCGGGGAGCTGTTTTTT.

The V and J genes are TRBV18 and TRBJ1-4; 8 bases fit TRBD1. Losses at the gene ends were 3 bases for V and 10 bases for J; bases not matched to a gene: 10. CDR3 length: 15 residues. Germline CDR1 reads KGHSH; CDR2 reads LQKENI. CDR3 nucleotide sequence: TGTGCCAGCTCACCGCAGGGGGCTAATGCCGCAAAACTGTTTTTT. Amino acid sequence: CASSPQGANAAKLFF.

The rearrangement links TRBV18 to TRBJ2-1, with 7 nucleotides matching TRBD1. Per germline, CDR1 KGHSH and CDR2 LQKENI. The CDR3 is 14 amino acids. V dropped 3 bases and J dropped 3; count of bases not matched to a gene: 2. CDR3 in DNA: TGTGCCAGCTCACCGGGACAGCTCTACAATGAGCAGTTCTTC. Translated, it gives CASSPGQLYNEQFF.

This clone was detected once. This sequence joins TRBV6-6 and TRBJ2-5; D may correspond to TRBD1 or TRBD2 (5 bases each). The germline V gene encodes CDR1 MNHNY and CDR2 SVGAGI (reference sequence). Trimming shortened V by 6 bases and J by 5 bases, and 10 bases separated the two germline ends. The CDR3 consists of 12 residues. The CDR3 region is CASRGTLETQYF. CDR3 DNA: TGTGCCAGCAGAGGGACGTTGGAGACCCAGTACTTC.